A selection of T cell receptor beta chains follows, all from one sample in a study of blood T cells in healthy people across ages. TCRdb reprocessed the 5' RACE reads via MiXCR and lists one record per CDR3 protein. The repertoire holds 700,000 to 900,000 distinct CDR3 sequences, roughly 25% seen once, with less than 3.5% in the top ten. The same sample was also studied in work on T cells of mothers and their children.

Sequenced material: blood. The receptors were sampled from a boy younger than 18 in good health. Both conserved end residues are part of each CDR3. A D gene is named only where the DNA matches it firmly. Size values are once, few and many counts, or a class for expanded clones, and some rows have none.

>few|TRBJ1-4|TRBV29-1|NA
TGCAGCGTCTGGACAGCGACGTATGAAAAACTGTTTTTT
CSVWTATYEKLFF
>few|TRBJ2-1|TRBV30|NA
TGTGCCTGTGCACCGCATGAGGAGCAGTTCTTC
CACAPHEEQFF
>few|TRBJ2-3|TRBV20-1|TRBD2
TGCAGTGCCTACGACTTTCTAGCGGGGGGACGCACAGATACGCAGTATTTT
CSAYDFLAGGRTDTQYF
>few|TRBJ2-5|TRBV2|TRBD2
TGTGCCAGCAGTGAAGGCGCGGGGGGGCTGCCGGAGACCCAGTACTTC
CASSEGAGGLPETQYF
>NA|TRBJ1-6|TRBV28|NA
TGTGCCAGCAGTTCCCAGGGGATACCCCTCCACTTT
CASSSQGIPLHF
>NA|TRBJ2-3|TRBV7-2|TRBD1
TGTGCCAGCAGCCTTGCTTCGACAGGGCGAGATACGCAGTATTTT
CASSLASTGRDTQYF
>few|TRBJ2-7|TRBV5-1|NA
TGCGCCAGCAGCTTGGCGGCCAGGGCCTACGAGCAGTACTTC
CASSLAARAYEQYF
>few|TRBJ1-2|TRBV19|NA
TGTGCCAGTAGTATGGAGTTTGGGGGGGGCGGCTACACCTTC
CASSMEFGGGGYTF
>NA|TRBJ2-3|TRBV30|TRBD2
TGTGCCTGGAGTGTAGGGACTAGTCCTAGCACAGATACGCAGTATTTT
CAWSVGTSPSTDTQYF
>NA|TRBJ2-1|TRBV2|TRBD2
TGTGCCAGCAGTGGTCTAGCGGGCAATGAGCAGTTCTTC
CASSGLAGNEQFF
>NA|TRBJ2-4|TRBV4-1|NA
TGCGCCAGCAGCCAGGTCGAGATGCTAGCCAAACACATTCAGTACTTC
CASSQVEMLAKHIQYF
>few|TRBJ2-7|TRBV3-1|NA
TGTGCCAGCAGCCAATTCGGGGGGCCCTTCTCTTCCTACGAGCAGTACTTC
CASSQFGGPFSSYEQYF
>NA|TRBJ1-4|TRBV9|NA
TGTGCCAGCAGCGTAGACCGGGGAGGTAATGAAAAACTGTTTTTT
CASSVDRGGNEKLFF
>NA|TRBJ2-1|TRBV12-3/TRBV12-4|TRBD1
TGTGCCAGCAGGTCGTCAGTGGGACAGGGAGGGTGGAATGAGCAGTTCTTC
CASRSSVGQGGWNEQFF
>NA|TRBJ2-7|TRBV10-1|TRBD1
TGCGCCAGCAGTGAGGGGGGGACAGGGGGCGTCGAGCAGTACTTC
CASSEGGTGGVEQYF
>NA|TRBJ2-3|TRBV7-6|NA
TGTGCCAGCAGCTTCAACCCCACAGATACGCAGTATTTT
CASSFNPTDTQYF
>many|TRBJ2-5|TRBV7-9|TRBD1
TGTGCCAGCAGGGGACAGGGGGGACAAGAGACCCAGTACTTC
CASRGQGGQETQYF